This T cell receptor (beta chain) was recovered during a study of blood T cells in healthy people across ages. Study-level results: The diversity estimates, figures obtained from one million T cells, were considered underestimates.

Trimming cost V 5 bases and J 6 bases; bases outside gene matches: 3. The CDR3 is made up of 14 amino acids. The germline CDR1 and CDR2 sequences are SEHNR and FQNEAQ (reference sequence). For this clonotype: As yet, its antigen is unknown. The CDR3 end shows no conserved phenylalanine or tryptophan, and so a read error is likely.

Donors ranged from roughly 6 to 90 years old and were healthy Caucasians in Russia. Together with a sample-barcoded 5' primer, a J-beta primer mix was included in a second PCR lasting roughly 6 to 12 cycles. CDR3-containing paired-end reads numbering at least 2.5 million came from each sample. MiXCR, applied by TCRdb to the 5' RACE reads, yields one record per CDR3 protein. The table records 650,000 to 950,000 distinct CDR3 sequences, around two fifths of them present only once. This clonotype originated in a man aged 55-75 years in good health. This chain joins TRBV7-9 and TRBJ2-1; 11 positions agree with TRBD1. Source material: blood. The CDR3 loop is CASSAGTGGNEQFS. The CDR3 DNA reads as TGTGCCAGCAGCGCCGGGACAGGGGGCAATGAGCAGTTCTCC.